Below, 31 T cell receptor beta chains from the same sample are listed, as sequenced in a study of control samples from healthy donors and cancer patients. Libraries were prepared by immunoSEQ multiplex PCR; TCRdb keeps only in-frame clonotypes and omits some of them. The repertoire consists of 90,000 to 140,000 clones, with 83% occurring once and the leading ten covering about 13%. The sequencing input was blood. These receptors came from a woman aged 50 to 60 in good health.

Remarks on this clone: The sample holds other DNA sequences that translate to the same CDR3. This sequence joins TRBV29-1 and TRBJ1-2; tentatively, D is TRBD1 (5 bases). V was clipped by 2 bases and J by 4 bases, with 8 bases between them. There are 12 residues in the CDR3. CDR1 and CDR2 (germline): SQVTM, ANQGSEA. The CDR3 bases are TGCAGCGTTGAACAGGGCGGCTATGGCTACACCTTC. This encodes CSVEQGGYGYTF.

This clone was observed once. The chain couples TRBV7-2 to TRBJ2-5; tentatively, D is TRBD1 or TRBD2 (7 bases each). V lost 2 bases to trimming and J lost 4 bases, with 14 bases between them. The CDR3 is 15 amino acids. The V gene's germline CDR1 is SGHTA and CDR2 FQGNSA. The CDR3 is CASSLFFRGGETQYF. CDR3 DNA sequence: TGTGCCAGCAGCTTATTCTTCAGGGGGGGAGAGACCCAGTACTTC.

This clone was counted only a few times. The chain uses TRBV25-1 and TRBJ2-3; the match to TRBD1 covers 7 bases. CDR3 size: 13 residues. Trimming removed 6 bases from V and 1 base from J; junction bases left unmatched: 1. From germline, CDR1 is MGHDK and CDR2 SYGVNS. The CDR3 spells CASRQGGTDTQYF. The CDR3 region has the DNA TGTGCCAGCAGGCAGGGGGGCACAGATACGCAGTATTTT. Full variable domain (outside the CDR3, taken from reference TRBV25-1 and TRBJ2-3): EADIYQTPRYLVIGTGKKITLECSQTMGHDKMYWYQQDPGMELHLIHYSYGVNSTEKGDLSSESTVSRIRTEHFPLTLESARPSHTSQYLCASRQGGTDTQYFGPGTRLTVL.

On this clone itself: Compared with germline, one end of the junction differs, possibly owing to a read error. The same CDR3 also results from other DNA sequences found in this sample. This rearrangement joins TRBV7-3 to TRBJ2-1; 11 bases match TRBD2. This CDR3 is 15 amino acids long. Germline V gene data show CDR1 as SGHTA and CDR2 as FQGTGA. The DNA of the CDR3 is TGCGCCAGCAGCGTAGCGGGGGGGCCCTACAATGAGCAGTTCTTC. Translating gives CASSVAGGPYNEQFF.

The gene calls are TRBV27 and TRBJ1-2; D might be TRBD1 (6 bases). The length of the CDR3 is 13 residues. Trimming left V 3 bases short and J 3 bases short, with 8 bases between. CDR1 is MNHEY, CDR2 SMNVEV, per germline (reference sequence). CDR3 in amino acids: CASSFYRDYGYTF. DNA for the CDR3: TGTGCCAGCAGTTTTTACAGGGACTATGGCTACACCTTC.

CDR3 loop: CASSPQQGSTYEQYF. In DNA, the CDR3 is TGTGCCAGCAGCCCCCAACAGGGATCGACCTACGAGCAGTACTTC. V is TRBV7-3 and J is TRBJ2-7; a possible D gene is TRBD1 (6 bases). The V gene's germline CDR1 is SGHTA and CDR2 FQGTGA. Trimming took 5 bases from V and 2 from J, leaving 16 bases between them. The CDR3 length is 15 residues.

This clone has more than one count but fewer than ten. The genes are TRBV7-2 and TRBJ2-7, with 10 bases fitting TRBD1. The germline gives CDR1 SGHTA, CDR2 FQGNSA. The CDR3 has 16 amino acids. The junction had 10 bases not matched to a gene; V was cut back by 3 bases and J by 5 bases. CDR3 loop: CASSFTPETGGHEQYF. DNA for the CDR3: TGTGCCAGCAGCTTTACCCCCGAGACAGGGGGCCACGAGCAGTACTTC.

This clone was recorded a few times. The rearrangement joins TRBV4-2 to TRBJ2-3; no reliable D call. Trimming cost V 4 bases and J 5 bases, with 10 bases left between them. CDR1 and CDR2 (germline): LGHNA, YNFKEQ. The CDR3 runs 13 residues. CDR3 amino acids: CASSPTEGDTQYF. In DNA, the CDR3 is TGTGCCAGCAGCCCGACGGAAGGAGATACGCAGTATTTT.

This chain joins TRBV7-2 and TRBJ2-3; 10 nucleotides match TRBD2. The CDR3 covers 16 residues. With 5 bases clipped from V and 5 bases from J, the junction kept 10 bases outside the gene matches. Germline V gives CDR1 SGHTA, CDR2 FQGNSA. The CDR3 loop is CASSRGSGRAGDTQYF. The CDR3 coding sequence is TGTGCCAGCAGCCGGGGGAGCGGGAGGGCCGGAGATACGCAGTATTTT.

The chain links TRBV30 to TRBJ1-2; D remains unclear. Germline V gives CDR1 GTSNPN, CDR2 SVGIG (reference sequence). The CDR3 sequence is 14 residues long. V lost 4 bases to trimming and J lost 2 bases, with 14 bases between them. CDR3 coding DNA: TGTGCCTGGACCCTCGGGCACAGAAACTATGGCTACACCTTC. Amino acids: CAWTLGHRNYGYTF.

The V and J genes are TRBV27 and TRBJ2-7, with 7 nucleotides matching TRBD1. Trimming took 5 bases from V and 3 from J; bases not matched to a gene: 16. Germline V lookup: CDR1 MNHEY, CDR2 SMNVEV (reference sequence). The CDR3 contains 17 residues. The chain's CDR3 is CASSRSSGTETFYEQYF. The CDR3, as DNA: TGTGCCAGCAGTCGTTCCTCCGGGACAGAGACTTTCTACGAGCAGTACTTC.

The chain is built from TRBV12-3 or TRBV12-4 and TRBJ1-1; D uncertain. With 4 bases removed from V and 7 bases from J, the gap between germline ends came to 7 bases. The CDR3 covers 11 residues. The CDR3 region has the DNA TGTGCCAGCAGTTCTACTTATGAAGCTTTCTTT. Amino acids: CASSSTYEAFF.

The chain joins TRBV7-6 to TRBJ2-7; D unresolved. The CDR3 extends over 11 amino acids. Between the trimmed V and J ends, which lost 1 base and 7 bases, there was a span of 5 bases. CDR1 and CDR2 from the germline V gene are SGHVS and FNYEAQ. CDR3 sequence: CASSLGDEQYF. CDR3 bases: TGTGCCAGCAGCTTAGGGGATGAGCAGTACTTC. Combining the CDR3 with reference TRBV7-6 and TRBJ2-7 gives the whole variable domain GAGVSQSPRYKVTKRGQDVALRCDPISGHVSLYWYRQALGQGPEFLTYFNYEAQQDKSGLPNDRFSAERPEGSISTLTIQRTEQRDSAMYRCASSLGDEQYFGPGTRLTVT.

V is TRBV6-1 and J is TRBJ2-1; the D gene could be TRBD1 or TRBD2 (5 bases each). The CDR3 is 14 amino acids. V lost 2 bases and J 6 bases, leaving 11 bases between the germline ends. In germline, CDR1 is MNHNS, CDR2 SASEGT. CDR3 in amino acids: CASSELLGPNEQFF. The DNA for the CDR3 is TGTGCCAGCAGTGAATTGCTGGGACCCAATGAGCAGTTCTTC.

The genes are TRBV28 and TRBJ1-2; D may be TRBD1 (6 bases). The germline CDR1 and CDR2 sequences are MDHEN and SYDVKM. The CDR3 is 12 residues long. The V gene lost 10 bases and the J gene lost 6 bases, with 15 bases spanning the gap. The CDR3 spells CATLAGDHGYTF. CDR3 bases: TGTGCCACCCTGGCAGGGGACCATGGCTACACCTTC.

The CDR3 DNA sequence: TGTGCCAGCAGGGAGGGACCGTCTAACTATGGCTACACCTTC. This translates into CASREGPSNYGYTF. V and J are TRBV6-6 and TRBJ1-2; maybe TRBD1 (5 bases). CDR1 is MNHNY and CDR2 is SVGAGI in the germline V gene (reference sequence). Trimming left V 6 bases short and J 0 bases short, with 11 bases between. This CDR3 is built from 14 residues.

The rearrangement joins TRBV6-5 to TRBJ1-2; TRBD1 aligns across 7 bases. Trimming took 5 bases from V and 5 from J; bases not matched to a gene: 8. From germline, CDR1 is MNHEY and CDR2 SVGAGI. This CDR3 spans 14 amino acids. CDR3 sequence: CASSPDRVQYGYTF. The CDR3 DNA reads TGTGCCAGCAGTCCTGACAGGGTACAGTATGGCTACACCTTC.

The chain carries TRBV6-4 and TRBJ2-2, with 8 bases that match TRBD2. The CDR3 is 17 residues long. With 5 bases clipped from V and 0 bases from J, the junction kept 8 bases outside the gene matches. CDR1 and CDR2 (germline): MRHNA, SNTAGT. The CDR3 region is CASSPLAGTTNTGELFF. CDR3 DNA: TGTGCCAGCAGTCCCTTAGCGGGGACTACGAACACCGGGGAGCTGTTTTTT.

The chain recombines TRBV15 with TRBJ1-4; no definite D call. CDR1 and CDR2 (germline): LNHNV, YYDKDF (reference sequence). V was trimmed by 0 bases and J by 4 bases, leaving 9 bases between them. The CDR3 is 15 residues long. The CDR3 loop reads CATSRDRQVNEKLFF. The CDR3 DNA reads TGTGCCACCAGCAGAGATCGGCAAGTTAATGAAAAACTGTTTTTT.

This chain uses TRBV29-1 with TRBJ2-1; 7 bases are shared with TRBD2. The CDR3 covers 13 residues. Germline loops: CDR1 SQVTM, CDR2 ANQGSEA. J lost 10 bases, V lost 3 bases, and 9 bases had no gene match. The chain's CDR3 is CSVDGAGRREQFF. CDR3 DNA sequence: TGCAGCGTTGACGGAGCGGGGCGCCGGGAGCAGTTCTTC.

The chain recombines TRBV28 with TRBJ2-1, with no clear D. The germline V gene has CDR1 MDHEN and CDR2 SYDVKM. This CDR3 contains 18 residues. V lost 0 bases and J 7 bases, leaving 22 bases between the germline ends. The CDR3 here is CASSLWGKTDVTTNEQFF. The CDR3 DNA is TGTGCCAGCAGTTTATGGGGGAAAACGGACGTAACAACTAATGAGCAGTTCTTC. Full variable domain (remainder filled in from reference TRBV28 and TRBJ2-1): DVKVTQSSRYLVKRTGEKVFLECVQDMDHENMFWYRQDPGLGLRLIYFSYDVKMKEKGDIPEGYSVSREKKERFSLILESASTNQTSMYLCASSLWGKTDVTTNEQFFGPGTRLTVL.

The chain has TRBV18 and TRBJ2-1; D unclear. CDR1 is KGHSH, CDR2 LQKENI, per germline. The ends were cut back, 5 bases at V and 8 bases at J, with 19 bases in the middle. CDR3 size: 15 residues. CDR3 nucleotides: TGTGCCAGCTCAAAAGCTATGGGTTCAGTAGATGAGCAGTTCTTC. This encodes CASSKAMGSVDEQFF.

The chain couples TRBV6-5 to TRBJ1-1; D not certain. CDR1 MNHEY and CDR2 SVGAGI come from the germline V gene. With 11 bases removed from V and 0 bases from J, the gap between germline ends came to 13 bases. CDR3 length: 13 residues. The CDR3 DNA sequence: TGTGCCGCCGAGGCAGCCCTGAACACTGAAGCTTTCTTT. Protein sequence: CAAEAALNTEAFF.

The chain couples TRBV5-4 to TRBJ2-3, with TRBD2 identical over 15 bases. The germline V gene has CDR1 SGHNT and CDR2 YYREEE (reference sequence). CDR3 length: 15 amino acids. Trimming cost V 4 bases and J 6 bases; bases outside gene matches: 3. CDR3 residues: CASSTGTSGRDTQYF. The DNA for the CDR3 is TGTGCCAGCAGCACCGGGACTAGCGGGAGGGATACGCAGTATTTT.

This clone was seen only once. This sequence joins TRBV2 and TRBJ2-1; D is ambiguous. V was clipped by 4 bases and J by 11 bases, with 15 bases between them. The CDR3 is 13 residues long. Germline V gene lookup returns CDR1 SNHLY and CDR2 FYNNEI. The CDR3 DNA sequence: TGTGCCAGCAGTGCCCTGAAACAATCCCAGCAGTTCTTC. This sequence encodes CASSALKQSQQFF.

The gene calls are TRBV7-8 and TRBJ2-7, with TRBD1 matching over 8 bases. The length of the CDR3 is 14 residues. Looked up from germline, CDR1 is SGHVS and CDR2 is FQNEAQ. J gave up 6 bases and V 5 bases, and 9 bases lay outside the gene matches. Here the CDR3 reads CASSPAQGGIEQYF. The CDR3 nucleotides read TGTGCCAGCAGCCCAGCACAGGGGGGAATCGAGCAGTACTTC.

The chain joins TRBV6-2 or TRBV6-3 to TRBJ1-4; D remains unclear. This CDR3 spans 16 amino acids. CDR1 is MNHEY, CDR2 SVGEGT, per germline. V was trimmed by 6 bases and J by 3 bases, leaving 17 bases between them. CDR3 in amino acids: CASSRAGRKPNEKLFF. The CDR3 nucleotides are TGTGCCAGCAGCCGCGCCGGACGGAAACCTAATGAAAAACTGTTTTTT.

The V call is TRBV18, the J call TRBJ2-1, with 9 bases fitting TRBD2. V lost 3 bases to trimming and J lost 6 bases; unmatched junction nucleotides: 3. CDR1 KGHSH and CDR2 LQKENI come from the germline V gene. CDR3 length: 14 amino acids. This CDR3 reads CASSPASGVNEQFF. The DNA for the CDR3 is TGTGCCAGCTCACCCGCTAGCGGGGTCAATGAGCAGTTCTTC. Full variable domain (missing parts from reference TRBV18 and TRBJ2-1): NAGVMQNPRHLVRRRGQEARLRCSPMKGHSHVYWYRQLPEEGLKFMVYLQKENIIDESGMPKERFSAEFPKEGPSILRIQQVVRGDSAAYFCASSPASGVNEQFFGPGTRLTVL.

In the case of this clone: The junction does not match germline at one end; this may be a read error. The chain is built from TRBV7-9 and TRBJ1-2; 7 nucleotides align to TRBD1. Germline lookup yields CDR1 SEHNR and CDR2 FQNEAQ (reference sequence). The CDR3 is made up of 14 amino acids. CDR3 sequence reads: CATSPEGAWYGYTF. CDR3 bases: TGTGCCACCAGCCCAGAGGGGGCTTGGTATGGCTACACCTTC.

This chain links TRBV4-1 with TRBJ1-3; D uncertain. The V end lost 1 base, the J end lost 1 base, and 8 bases lay between the germline ends. Germline V gene sequence: CDR1 MGHRA, CDR2 YSYEKL. The CDR3 spans 15 residues. CDR3 in amino acids: CASSQVESSGNTIYF. DNA for the CDR3: TGCGCCAGCAGCCAAGTGGAGAGTTCTGGAAACACCATATATTTT.

The genes are TRBV27 and TRBJ1-5; TRBD1 matches 7 bases. The J segment lost 1 base and the V segment lost 5 bases, leaving 5 bases of the junction unmatched. Germline CDR1 and CDR2: MNHEY and SMNVEV (reference sequence). This CDR3 has 15 residues. The CDR3 sequence: CASSQTGFSNQPQHF. The CDR3 coding sequence is TGTGCCAGCAGTCAGACAGGGTTCAGCAATCAGCCCCAGCATTTT.